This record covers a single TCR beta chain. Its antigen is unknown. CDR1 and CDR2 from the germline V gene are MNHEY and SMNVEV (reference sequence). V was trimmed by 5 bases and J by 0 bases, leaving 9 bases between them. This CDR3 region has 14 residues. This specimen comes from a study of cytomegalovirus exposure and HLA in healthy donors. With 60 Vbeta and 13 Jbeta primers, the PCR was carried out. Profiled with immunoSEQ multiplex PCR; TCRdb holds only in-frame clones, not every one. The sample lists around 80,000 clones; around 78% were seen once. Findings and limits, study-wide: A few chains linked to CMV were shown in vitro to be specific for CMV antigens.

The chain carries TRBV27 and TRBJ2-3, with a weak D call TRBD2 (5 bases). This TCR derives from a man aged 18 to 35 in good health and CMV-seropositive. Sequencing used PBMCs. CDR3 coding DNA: TGTGCCAGCAGTGAGGGAGTTAGCACAGATACGCAGTATTTT. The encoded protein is CASSEGVSTDTQYF.